In this sample, the clone carrying this T cell receptor beta chain turned up many times. Molecular barcoding with unique molecular identifiers was used for the TCRbeta library. Via MiXCR, TCRdb re-called the PCR reads, giving one row per CDR3 protein. Here the sample spans a few hundred thousand distinct CDR3 sequences, 13% being singletons. This CDR3 comprises 13 residues. Germline loops: CDR1 SQVTM, CDR2 ANQGSEA. Trimming removed 5 bases at V and 10 bases at J, with 20 bases between. This entry belongs to a study of T-cell reconstitution after alpha-beta-depleted transplantation in children. V gene TRBV29-1 combines with J gene TRBJ1-1; a possible D gene is TRBD1 (5 bases). The TCR originated in a human donor who donated a stem cell graft to a child with Fanconi anemia. The sample in question was PBMCs, obtained from the stem cell graft. CDR3 DNA sequence: TGCAGCGTTTCAAGGGGAGGAGATTTTGGAGCTTTCTTT. As protein: CSVSRGGDFGAFF.